These 3 T cell receptor beta chains share one sample of origin, sequenced in a study of Graves' ophthalmopathy and Graves' hyperthyroidism. Amplification targeted the TCR beta CDR3 regions, with RNA transcripts as the source material. Amplification began with first-round RT-PCR using HTBI primers, then second-round multiplex PCR was performed. Each CDR3 protein is one row after TCRdb ran MiXCR on the multiplex PCR reads. The sample yields approximately 700,000 distinct CDR3 sequences, about two fifths seen once. Sequencing was carried out using peripheral blood. The receptors derive from an adult man with Graves' ophthalmopathy.

This chain uses TRBV29-1 with TRBJ1-3, with 8 bases aligning to TRBD1. The CDR3 is made up of 13 amino acids. Trimming cost V 7 bases and J 4 bases; bases outside gene matches: 6. Per germline, CDR1 SQVTM and CDR2 ANQGSEA. The CDR3 is CSARQGRGNTIYF. The CDR3 bases are TGCAGCGCCAGACAGGGGAGGGGAAACACCATATATTTT. The complete variable domain, with remaining parts taken from reference TRBV29-1 and TRBJ1-3, reads SAVISQKPSRDICQRGTSLTIQCQVDSQVTMMFWYRQQPGQSLTLIATANQGSEATYESGFVIDKFPISRPNLTFSTLTVSNMSPEDSSIYLCSARQGRGNTIYFGEGSWLTVV.

This chain joins TRBV2 and TRBJ1-2; no firm D call. This CDR3 has 15 amino acids. Germline V gives CDR1 SNHLY, CDR2 FYNNEI. The germline V and J ends were trimmed by 6 bases and 3 bases, with 17 bases remaining between them. CDR3 DNA: TGTGCCAGCAGCCAGACTAGCGTCTCCCACTATGGCTACACCTTC. Translated: CASSQTSVSHYGYTF.

The chain uses TRBV29-1 and TRBJ1-1; D remains unclear. CDR1 SQVTM and CDR2 ANQGSEA come from the germline V gene. The CDR3 runs to 13 residues. Written as DNA, the CDR3 is TGCGAGTTGAAAAGGGCCCAGAACACTGAAGCTTTCTTT. It is translated as CELKRAQNTEAFF.